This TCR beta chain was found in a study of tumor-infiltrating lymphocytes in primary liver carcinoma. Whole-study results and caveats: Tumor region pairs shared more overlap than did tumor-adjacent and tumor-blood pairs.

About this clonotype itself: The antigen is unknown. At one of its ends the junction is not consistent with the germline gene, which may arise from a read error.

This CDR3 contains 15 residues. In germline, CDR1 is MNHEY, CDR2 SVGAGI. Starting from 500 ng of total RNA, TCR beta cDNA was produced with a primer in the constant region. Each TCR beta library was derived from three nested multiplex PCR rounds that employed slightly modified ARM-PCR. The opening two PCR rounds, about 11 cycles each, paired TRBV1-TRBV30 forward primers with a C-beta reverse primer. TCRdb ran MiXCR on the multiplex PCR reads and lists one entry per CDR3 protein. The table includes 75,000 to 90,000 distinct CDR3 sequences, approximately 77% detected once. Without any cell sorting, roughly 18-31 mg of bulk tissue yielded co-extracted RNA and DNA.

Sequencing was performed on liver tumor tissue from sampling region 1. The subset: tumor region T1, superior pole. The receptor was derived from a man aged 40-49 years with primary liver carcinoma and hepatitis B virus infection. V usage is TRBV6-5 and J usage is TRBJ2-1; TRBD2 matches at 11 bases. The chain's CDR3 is CASRYGLAGYNEQLF. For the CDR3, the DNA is TGTGCCAGCAGATATGGACTAGCGGGTTACAATGAGCAGTTATTC.